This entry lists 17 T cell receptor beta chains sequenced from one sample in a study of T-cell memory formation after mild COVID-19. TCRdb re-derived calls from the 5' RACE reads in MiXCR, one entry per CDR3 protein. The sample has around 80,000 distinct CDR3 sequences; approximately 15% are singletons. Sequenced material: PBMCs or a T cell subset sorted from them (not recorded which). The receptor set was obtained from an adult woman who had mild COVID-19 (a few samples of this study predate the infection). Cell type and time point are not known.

CDR3 DNA: TGTGCCAGCAGCTTAGATCCGGGCCCATCTGGAAACACCATATATTTT. As protein: CASSLDPGPSGNTIYF. V usage is TRBV11-2 and J usage is TRBJ1-3; D ambiguous. Per germline, CDR1 SGHAT and CDR2 FQNNGV. This CDR3 has 16 residues. V was trimmed by 0 bases and J by 1 base, leaving 10 bases between them. Based on the CDR3 plus reference TRBV11-2 and TRBJ1-3, the full variable domain is EAGVAQSPRYKIIEKRQSVAFWCNPISGHATLYWYQQILGQGPKLLIQFQNNGVVDDSQLPKDRFSAERLKGVDSTLKIQPAKLEDSAVYLCASSLDPGPSGNTIYFGEGSWLTVV.

This CDR3 reads CASSYSGQGTSYEQYF. Here the CDR3 DNA reads TGTGCCAGCAGTTACTCGGGACAAGGGACCTCCTACGAGCAGTACTTC. The rearrangement links TRBV6-5 to TRBJ2-7, with D possibly being TRBD1 (6 bases). Trimming took 0 bases from V and 0 from J, leaving 12 bases between them. The CDR3 runs to 16 residues. The germline CDR1 and CDR2 sequences are MNHEY and SVGAGI.

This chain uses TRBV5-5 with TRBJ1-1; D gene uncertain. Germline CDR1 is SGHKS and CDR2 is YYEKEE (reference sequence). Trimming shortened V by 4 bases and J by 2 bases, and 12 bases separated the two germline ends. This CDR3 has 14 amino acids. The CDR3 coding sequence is TGTGCCAGCAGCGGACCGGGCCTTAACACTGAAGCTTTCTTT. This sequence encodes CASSGPGLNTEAFF.

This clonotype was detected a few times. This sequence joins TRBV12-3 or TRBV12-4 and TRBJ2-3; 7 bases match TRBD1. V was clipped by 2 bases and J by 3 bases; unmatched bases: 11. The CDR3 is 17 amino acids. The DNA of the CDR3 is TGTGCCAGCAGTTTATCGACAGGGAACGCAAGGACAGATACGCAGTATTTT. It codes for CASSLSTGNARTDTQYF.

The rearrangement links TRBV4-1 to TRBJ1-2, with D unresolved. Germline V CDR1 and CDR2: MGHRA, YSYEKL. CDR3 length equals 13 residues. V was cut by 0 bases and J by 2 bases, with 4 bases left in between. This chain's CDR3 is CASSQDENYGYTF. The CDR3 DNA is TGCGCCAGCAGCCAAGACGAGAACTATGGCTACACCTTC.

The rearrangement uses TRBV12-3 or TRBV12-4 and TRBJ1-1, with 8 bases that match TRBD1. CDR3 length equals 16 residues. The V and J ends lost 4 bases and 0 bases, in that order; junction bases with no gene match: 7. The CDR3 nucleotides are TGTGCCAGCAGTTCGCACCCGGACAGGGTGAACACTGAAGCTTTCTTT. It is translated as CASSSHPDRVNTEAFF.

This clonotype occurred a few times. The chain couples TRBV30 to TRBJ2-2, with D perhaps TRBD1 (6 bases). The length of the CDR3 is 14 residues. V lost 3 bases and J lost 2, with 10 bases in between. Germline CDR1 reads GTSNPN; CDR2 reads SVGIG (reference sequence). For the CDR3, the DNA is TGTGCCTGGAGGGACAGCCCCAACACCGGGGAGCTGTTTTTT. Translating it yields CAWRDSPNTGELFF. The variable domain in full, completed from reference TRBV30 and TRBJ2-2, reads SQTIHQWPATLVQPVGSPLSLECTVEGTSNPNLYWYRQAAGRGLQLLFYSVGIGQISSEVPQNLSASRPQDRQFILSSKKLLLSDSGFYLCAWRDSPNTGELFFGEGSRLTVL.

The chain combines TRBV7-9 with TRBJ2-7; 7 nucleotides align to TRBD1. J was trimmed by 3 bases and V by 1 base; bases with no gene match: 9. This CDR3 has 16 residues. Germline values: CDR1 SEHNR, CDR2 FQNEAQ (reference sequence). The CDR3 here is CASSLEEGTDIYEQYF. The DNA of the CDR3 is TGTGCCAGCAGCTTAGAAGAAGGGACAGACATCTACGAGCAGTACTTC.

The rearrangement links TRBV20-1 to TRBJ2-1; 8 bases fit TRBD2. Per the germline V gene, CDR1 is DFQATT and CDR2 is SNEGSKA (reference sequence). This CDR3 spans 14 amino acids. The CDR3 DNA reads TGCAGCACGGACGGGAGGGCCAACAACAATGAGCAGTTCTTC. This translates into CSTDGRANNNEQFF.

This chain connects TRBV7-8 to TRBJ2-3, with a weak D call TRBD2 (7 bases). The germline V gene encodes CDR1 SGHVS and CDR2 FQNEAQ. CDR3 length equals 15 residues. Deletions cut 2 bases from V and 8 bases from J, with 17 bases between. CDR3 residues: CASSLIRPGEGTQYF. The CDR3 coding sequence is TGTGCCAGCAGCTTAATACGCCCAGGGGAGGGTACGCAGTATTTT.

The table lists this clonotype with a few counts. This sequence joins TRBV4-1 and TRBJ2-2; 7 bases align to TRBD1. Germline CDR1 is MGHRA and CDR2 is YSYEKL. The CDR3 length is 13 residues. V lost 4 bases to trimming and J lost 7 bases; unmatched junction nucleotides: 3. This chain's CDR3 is CASSRQGSGELFF. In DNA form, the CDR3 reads TGCGCCAGCAGCCGACAGGGTAGCGGGGAGCTGTTTTTT.

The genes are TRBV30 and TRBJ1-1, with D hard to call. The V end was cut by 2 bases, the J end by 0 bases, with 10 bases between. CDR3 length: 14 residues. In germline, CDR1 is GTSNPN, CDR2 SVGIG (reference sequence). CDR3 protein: CAWSLPTLNTEAFF. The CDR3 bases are TGTGCCTGGAGTCTGCCGACTTTGAACACTGAAGCTTTCTTT.

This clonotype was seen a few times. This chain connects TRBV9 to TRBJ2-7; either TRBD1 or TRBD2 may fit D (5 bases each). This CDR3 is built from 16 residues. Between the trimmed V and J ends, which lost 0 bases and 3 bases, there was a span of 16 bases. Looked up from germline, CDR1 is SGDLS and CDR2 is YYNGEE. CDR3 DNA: TGTGCCAGCAGCGTAGGGTCCGGGACCCTCGACTACGAGCAGTACTTC. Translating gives CASSVGSGTLDYEQYF.

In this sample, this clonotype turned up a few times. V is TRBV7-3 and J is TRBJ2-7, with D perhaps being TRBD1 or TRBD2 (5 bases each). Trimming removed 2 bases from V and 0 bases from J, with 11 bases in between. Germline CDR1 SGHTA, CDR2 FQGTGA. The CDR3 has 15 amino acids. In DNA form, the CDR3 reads TGTGCCAGCAGCTTATCCGAGGGACCCTCCTACGAGCAGTACTTC. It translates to CASSLSEGPSYEQYF. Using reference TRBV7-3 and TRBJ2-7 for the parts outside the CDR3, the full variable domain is GAGVSQTPSNKVTEKGKYVELRCDPISGHTALYWYRQSLGQGPEFLIYFQGTGAADDSGLPNDRFFAVRPEGSVSTLKIQRTERGDSAVYLCASSLSEGPSYEQYFGPGTRLTVT.

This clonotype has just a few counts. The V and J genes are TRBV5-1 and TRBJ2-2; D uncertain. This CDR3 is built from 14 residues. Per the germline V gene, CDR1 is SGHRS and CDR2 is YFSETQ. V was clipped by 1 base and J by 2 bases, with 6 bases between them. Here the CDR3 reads CASSLHYNTGELFF. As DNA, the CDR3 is TGCGCCAGCAGCTTGCACTACAACACCGGGGAGCTGTTTTTT.

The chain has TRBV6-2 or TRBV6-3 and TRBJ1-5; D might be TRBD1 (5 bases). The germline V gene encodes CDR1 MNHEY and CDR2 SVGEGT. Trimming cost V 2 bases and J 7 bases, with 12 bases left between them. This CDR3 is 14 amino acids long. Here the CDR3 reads CASSYGARGQPQHF. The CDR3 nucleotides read TGTGCCAGCAGTTACGGGGCTCGGGGGCAGCCCCAGCATTTT.

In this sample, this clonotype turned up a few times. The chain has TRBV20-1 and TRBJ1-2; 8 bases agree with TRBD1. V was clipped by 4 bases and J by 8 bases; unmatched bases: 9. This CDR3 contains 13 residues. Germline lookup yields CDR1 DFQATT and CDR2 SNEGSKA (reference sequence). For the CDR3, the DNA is TGCAGTGCTACGACAGGGGAGCTTAGAGGCTACACCTTC. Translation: CSATTGELRGYTF.